Shown below are 14 T cell receptor beta chains from a single sample sequenced in a study of CD8 T cells in ankylosing spondylitis. No antigen is known for these receptors. The study's findings and limits: Seemingly characteristic of ankylosing spondylitis blood was a TCR beta motif consisting of roughly 8 highly homologous variants.

TCRdb redid the calling of the 5' RACE reads with MiXCR, one entry per CDR3 protein. The repertoire has roughly 470,000 distinct CDR3 sequences, about 24% of them found once; the top ten carry 0.75% to 0.9%. The specimen was blood, either unsorted or a sorted T cell fraction (not recorded which). The receptors here all came from a male donor with ankylosing spondylitis.

This clonotype has a handful of counts. The V and J genes are TRBV4-1 and TRBJ2-1; D is possibly TRBD2 (6 bases). Trimming stripped 2 bases from V and 7 bases from J, with 15 bases between. The germline V gene has CDR1 MGHRA and CDR2 YSYEKL. The CDR3 has 15 amino acids. CDR3 DNA: TGCGCCAGCAGCCAAAACTGGAGGGCCGGGAATGAGCAGTTCTTC. Its translation: CASSQNWRAGNEQFF.

The chain is built from TRBV20-1 and TRBJ1-1, with D tentatively TRBD1 (5 bases). Deletions cut 5 bases from V and 6 bases from J, with 13 bases between. Germline lookup yields CDR1 DFQATT and CDR2 SNEGSKA (reference sequence). This CDR3 has 12 residues. CDR3 nucleotides: TGCAGTGCTCGGGGCAATCAGGCTGAAGCTTTCTTT. Encoded protein: CSARGNQAEAFF.

This clonotype was counted a few times. V gene TRBV12-3 or TRBV12-4 combines with J gene TRBJ2-7; 7 bases map to TRBD2. The CDR3 is 13 amino acids. As DNA, the CDR3 is TGTGCCAGCGGTTTAGGTAGCGGGCGCGAGCAGTACGTC. This gives the protein CASGLGSGREQYV.

There are a few counts of this clonotype. The V gene is TRBV24-1, the J gene TRBJ2-1; D is perhaps TRBD1 (6 bases). Trimming removed 4 bases from V and 5 bases from J, with 20 bases in between. The CDR3 extends over 17 amino acids. Germline CDR1 KGHDR, CDR2 SFDVKD. The CDR3 spells CATSDRPKGTKDNEQFF. The DNA of the CDR3 is TGTGCCACCAGTGACCGGCCTAAAGGGACAAAAGACAATGAGCAGTTCTTC.

This clonotype has ten or more counts. This chain uses TRBV7-2 with TRBJ2-5, with D hard to call. Germline V CDR1 and CDR2: SGHTA, FQGNSA. The CDR3 loop spans 13 amino acids. V was cut by 2 bases and J by 5 bases, with 9 bases left in between. As DNA, the CDR3 is TGTGCCAGCAGCTTAAGCCTCGGGGAGACCCAGTACTTC. Translated: CASSLSLGETQYF. The variable domain in full, completed from reference TRBV7-2 and TRBJ2-5, reads GAGVSQSPSNKVTEKGKDVELRCDPISGHTALYWYRQSLGQGLEFLIYFQGNSAPDKSGLPSDRFSAERTGGSVSTLTIQRTQQEDSAVYLCASSLSLGETQYFGPGTRLLVL.

This clonotype was seen more than once but under ten times. The gene calls are TRBV7-9 and TRBJ2-1; 9 nucleotides match TRBD1. This CDR3 spans 15 amino acids. The V and J ends lost 6 bases and 4 bases, in that order; junction bases with no gene match: 7. Germline loops: CDR1 SEHNR, CDR2 FQNEAQ (reference sequence). CDR3 DNA: TGTGCCAGCAGTCTCCGACAGGGGGAGTACAATGAGCAGTTCTTC. Translating gives CASSLRQGEYNEQFF.

The chain combines TRBV5-1 with TRBJ2-3; D may be TRBD2 (6 bases). V lost 0 bases, J lost 0 bases, and 14 bases lay in between. The length of the CDR3 is 17 residues. Germline CDR1 is SGHRS and CDR2 is YFSETQ. Here the CDR3 reads CASSLEGSSGSTDTQYF. Written as DNA, the CDR3 is TGCGCCAGCAGCTTGGAGGGATCCAGCGGGAGCACAGATACGCAGTATTTT.

J is TRBJ1-2 and V is TRBV19; perhaps TRBD1 as D (6 bases). The CDR3 is 14 residues long. Germline assignment: CDR1 LNHDA and CDR2 SQIVND (reference sequence). V was shortened by 0 bases and J by 3 bases, with 8 bases between the two germline ends. The DNA of the CDR3 is TGTGCCAGTAGTATAGAGACAGGACACTATGGCTACACCTTC. Residues: CASSIETGHYGYTF.

The V and J genes are TRBV29-1 and TRBJ2-5; no firm D call. The CDR3 contains 12 residues. In germline, CDR1 is SQVTM, CDR2 ANQGSEA. Trimming took 7 bases from V and 2 from J, leaving 11 bases between them. As DNA, the CDR3 is TGCAGCGCCCAGACTGGACAAGAGACCCAGTACTTC. It encodes CSAQTGQETQYF.

This clonotype was recorded only once. The chain employs TRBV10-3 and TRBJ2-1; D not resolved. Deletions cut 4 bases from V and 10 bases from J, with 8 bases between. This CDR3 contains 11 residues. Per germline, CDR1 ENHRY and CDR2 SYGVKD. The CDR3 reads CAISGTQEQFF. The DNA for the CDR3 is TGTGCCATCAGTGGGACCCAAGAGCAGTTCTTC.

The V gene is TRBV6-2 or TRBV6-3, the J gene TRBJ1-5, with TRBD1 matching over 7 bases. This CDR3 is 15 amino acids long. The J segment lost 6 bases and the V segment lost 7 bases, leaving 12 bases of the junction unmatched. The germline gives CDR1 MNHEY, CDR2 SVGEGT. The CDR3, as DNA: TGTGCCAGCACCCCAACAGGGGAGGTGAGTCAGCCCCAGCATTTT. It encodes CASTPTGEVSQPQHF.

This chain uses TRBV19 with TRBJ2-2, with a possible D match to TRBD2 (6 bases). V lost 6 bases and J 6 bases, leaving 11 bases between the germline ends. The germline CDR1 and CDR2 sequences are LNHDA and SQIVND (reference sequence). The CDR3 is 13 residues long. The CDR3 sequence is CASRTGVAGELFF. The CDR3 DNA reads TGTGCCAGTAGGACGGGAGTAGCCGGGGAGCTGTTTTTT.

V is TRBV6-1 and J is TRBJ2-5; D might be TRBD2 (5 bases). The CDR3 sequence is 15 residues long. V lost 3 bases to trimming and J lost 1 base, with 12 bases between them. The germline CDR1 and CDR2 sequences are MNHNS and SASEGT. In nucleotides, the CDR3 is TGTGCCAGCAGTGACCCGGGAACAGTCCAAGAGACCCAGTACTTC. It translates to CASSDPGTVQETQYF.

This chain joins TRBV12-3 or TRBV12-4 and TRBJ2-5; 8 nucleotides match TRBD2. V lost 3 bases and J lost 4; bases outside the gene matches: 4. The CDR3 loop spans 14 amino acids. The CDR3 spells CASSLAGGAETQYF. The CDR3 nucleotides read TGTGCCAGCAGTTTGGCGGGAGGCGCAGAGACCCAGTACTTC.